These 7 T cell receptor beta chains share one sample of origin, sequenced in a study of blood T cell repertoires in COVID-19. Data came from immunoSEQ multiplex PCR; TCRdb stores just in-frame clones and leaves some out. The sample has 270,000 or so clones, approximately 90% seen once. The specimen sequenced was PBMCs or T cells enriched from blood (not recorded which). These TCRs come from a woman in her thirties with acute COVID-19.

This clone appeared once. The V and J genes are TRBV6-2 or TRBV6-3 and TRBJ2-1; 7 bases match TRBD2. Germline V gene data show CDR1 as MNHEY and CDR2 as SVGEGT. This CDR3 is built from 15 residues. The V and J ends lost 1 base and 5 bases, in that order; junction bases with no gene match: 5. CDR3 amino acids: CASSYLERDDNEQFF. In nucleotides, the CDR3 is TGTGCCAGCAGTTACTTAGAGCGGGACGACAATGAGCAGTTCTTC.

The genes are TRBV7-6 and TRBJ2-5; 14 positions match TRBD2. The V gene's germline CDR1 is SGHVS and CDR2 FNYEAQ. V dropped 1 base and J dropped 4; count of bases not matched to a gene: 8. The CDR3 has 18 residues. The CDR3 DNA is TGTGCCAGCAGCTTAGGAGTGGGACTAGCGGGAGTTGGAGAGACCCAGTACTTC. It is translated as CASSLGVGLAGVGETQYF.

This chain connects TRBV7-9 to TRBJ1-6, with D uncertain. Trimming removed 1 base from V and 5 bases from J, with 3 bases in between. The CDR3 spans 13 residues. The germline gives CDR1 SEHNR, CDR2 FQNEAQ (reference sequence). In DNA form, the CDR3 reads TGTGCCAGCAGCTTAGTAGATAATTCACCCCTCCACTTT. Amino acid sequence: CASSLVDNSPLHF.

J is TRBJ2-2 and V is TRBV7-3; the D gene is possibly TRBD2 (5 bases). V was cut by 4 bases and J by 6 bases, with 12 bases left in between. The CDR3 is 14 residues long. Germline V CDR1 and CDR2: SGHTA, FQGTGA. CDR3 coding DNA: TGTGCCAGCAGCTCCCCTACTAGTTCCGGGGAGCTGTTTTTT. Translated: CASSSPTSSGELFF.

The V call is TRBV2, the J call TRBJ2-7, with TRBD1 matching over 10 bases. V was clipped by 7 bases and J by 6 bases; unmatched bases: 6. Germline V CDR1 and CDR2: SNHLY, FYNNEI. CDR3 length: 13 residues. The CDR3 here is CASTGQGTGEQYF. The CDR3 DNA follows: TGTGCCAGCACGGGACAGGGGACCGGCGAGCAGTACTTC. Variable domain in full (rest from reference TRBV2 and TRBJ2-7): EPEVTQTPSHQVTQMGQEVILRCVPISNHLYFYWYRQILGQKVEFLVSFYNNEISEKSEIFDDQFSVERPDGSNFTLKIRSTKLEDSAMYFCASTGQGTGEQYFGPGTRLTVT.

The genes are TRBV20-1 and TRBJ2-3, with a possible D match to TRBD2 (6 bases). The CDR3 length is 14 residues. The ends were cut back, 3 bases at V and 5 bases at J, with 15 bases in the middle. Looked up from germline, CDR1 is DFQATT and CDR2 is SNEGSKA (reference sequence). The CDR3 sequence: CSASGGGIGDTQYF. CDR3 in DNA: TGCAGTGCTAGTGGTGGGGGGATTGGAGATACGCAGTATTTT.

This chain connects TRBV27 to TRBJ1-5; D may be TRBD1 (5 bases). The CDR3 extends over 14 amino acids. Germline CDR1 is MNHEY and CDR2 is SMNVEV (reference sequence). V lost 4 bases, J lost 4 bases, and 11 bases lay in between. CDR3 region: CASSSPGENQPQHF. Here the CDR3 DNA reads TGTGCCAGCAGTTCTCCGGGGGAAAATCAGCCCCAGCATTTT.